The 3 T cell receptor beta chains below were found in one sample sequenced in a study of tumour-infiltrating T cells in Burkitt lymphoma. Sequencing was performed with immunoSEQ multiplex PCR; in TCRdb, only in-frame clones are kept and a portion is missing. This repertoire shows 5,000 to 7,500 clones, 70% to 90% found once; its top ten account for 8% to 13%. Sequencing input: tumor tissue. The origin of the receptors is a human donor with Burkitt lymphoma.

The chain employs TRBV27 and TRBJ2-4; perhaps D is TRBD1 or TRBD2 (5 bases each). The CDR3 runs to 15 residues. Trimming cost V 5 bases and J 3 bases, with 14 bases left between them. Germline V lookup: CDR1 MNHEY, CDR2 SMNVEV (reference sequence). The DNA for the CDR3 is TGTGCCAGCAGTCCATCCGGGACCCTCAAAAACATTCAGTACTTC. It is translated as CASSPSGTLKNIQYF.

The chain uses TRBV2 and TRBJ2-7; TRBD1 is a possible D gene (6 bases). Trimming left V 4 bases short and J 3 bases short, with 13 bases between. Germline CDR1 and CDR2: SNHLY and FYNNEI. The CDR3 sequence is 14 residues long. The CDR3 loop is CASSGLGTHYEQYF. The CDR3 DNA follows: TGTGCCAGCAGTGGGTTGGGGACACACTACGAGCAGTACTTC.

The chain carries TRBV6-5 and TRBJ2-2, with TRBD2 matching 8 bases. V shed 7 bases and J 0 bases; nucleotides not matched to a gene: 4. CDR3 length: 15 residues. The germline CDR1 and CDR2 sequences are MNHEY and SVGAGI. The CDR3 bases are TGTGCCAGCACTAGCGGGCCCTCGAACACCGGGGAGCTGTTTTTT. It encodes CASTSGPSNTGELFF.